The 6 T cell receptor beta chains below come from one sample, sequenced in a study of T-cell reconstitution after alpha-beta-depleted transplantation in children. Unique molecular identifiers were incorporated when the TCRbeta library was constructed. MiXCR, applied by TCRdb to the PCR reads, yields one record per CDR3 protein. The sample has approximately 500,000 distinct CDR3 sequences, approximately 30% seen once. Material: PBMCs, obtained before TCRalphabeta/CD19-depleted stem cell transplant. The receptors stem from a boy younger than two with Wiskott-Aldrich syndrome, due to receive a stem cell transplant.

The gene calls are TRBV6-5 and TRBJ1-2; D is undetermined. The CDR3 is 14 residues long. V was pared by 3 bases and J by 8 bases, with 16 bases between. Germline assignment: CDR1 MNHEY and CDR2 SVGAGI. CDR3 DNA: TGTGCCAGCAGTTATTCGACGGTCTCTATGGGCTACACCTTC. The encoded protein is CASSYSTVSMGYTF.

In nucleotides, the CDR3 is TGTGCCAGCAGCCAAGAAACTAGCGGGATAACCTACGAGCAGTACTTC. Translated, it gives CASSQETSGITYEQYF. The V gene is TRBV3-1, the J gene TRBJ2-7, with TRBD2 matching over 10 bases. V shed 0 bases, J shed 2 bases, and the junction held 4 bases outside the gene matches. The CDR3 sequence is 16 residues long. CDR1 is LGHDT and CDR2 is YNNKEL in the germline V gene (reference sequence).

The sample holds a few counts of this clonotype. The chain is built from TRBV6-1 and TRBJ1-5; D is unresolved. Trimming pared 5 bases from V and 3 bases from J, leaving 11 bases between. This CDR3 region has 14 residues. From germline, CDR1 is MNHNS and CDR2 SASEGT. In DNA form, the CDR3 reads TGTGCCAGCAGTATCCCGGGGTCCAATCAGCCCCAGCATTTT. Translated, it gives CASSIPGSNQPQHF.

CDR3 in DNA: TGCAGTGCGAAGGGGACAGGGGGCCTACAGACCCAGTACTTC. Amino acid sequence: CSAKGTGGLQTQYF. This chain joins TRBV20-1 and TRBJ2-5; 12 nucleotides match TRBD1. CDR1 and CDR2 (germline): DFQATT, SNEGSKA (reference sequence). CDR3 size: 14 residues. V gave up 6 bases and J gave up 6 bases; unmatched junction bases: 8.

The V and J genes are TRBV5-1 and TRBJ2-2, with D uncertain. The CDR3 loop spans 13 amino acids. V was clipped by 1 base and J by 7 bases, with 8 bases between them. Per the germline V gene, CDR1 is SGHRS and CDR2 is YFSETQ. The CDR3 loop reads CASSLKINGELFF. CDR3 nucleotides: TGCGCCAGCAGCTTGAAGATTAACGGGGAGCTGTTTTTT.

The CDR3 sequence is CASSLLGASPYEQYF. In nucleotides, the CDR3 is TGCGCCAGCAGCCTCCTCGGGGCTAGCCCCTACGAGCAGTACTTC. V is TRBV5-1 and J is TRBJ2-7; either TRBD1 or TRBD2 may fit D (5 bases each). V was cut by 4 bases and J by 2 bases, with 16 bases left in between. Germline CDR1 and CDR2: SGHRS and YFSETQ. CDR3 length: 15 residues.